This TCR beta chain was obtained from a study of T cell responses to AZD1222 COVID-19 vaccine. Concerning this clone: Its specificity is not known. The same CDR3 also results from other DNA sequences found in this sample.

Study-level points and caveats: The donor group comprised mostly white British people and more females; the analysis possibly underestimated clonal diversity. Reports indicate that nearly half of spike-specific TCRs are directed at unmutated variant regions. There were vaccine-associated CD4 TCRs across spike, dominant at 160-218 and 743-854. The study sampled repertoires only after the peak T cell response.

Libraries were prepared by immunoSEQ multiplex PCR; TCRdb keeps only in-frame clonotypes and omits some of them. The sample consists of about 160,000 clones, more than 80% of them appearing once. CDR1 and CDR2 (germline): SEHNR, FQNEAQ (reference sequence). The length of the CDR3 is 14 residues. The ends were cut back, 1 base at V and 4 bases at J, with 5 bases in the middle. Sequenced here: peripheral blood, sampled on day 0 of AZD1222 vaccination. The clonotype was recovered from an adult in good health. The chain couples TRBV7-9 to TRBJ1-6; D gene uncertain. The CDR3 DNA follows: TGTGCCAGCAGCTTAGAGCAGTATAATTCACCCCTCCACTTT. Protein product: CASSLEQYNSPLHF.